The 2 T cell receptor beta chains given below trace back to one sample, sequenced in a study of cytomegalovirus exposure and HLA in healthy donors. The PCR was carried out with 60 Vbeta primers and 13 Jbeta primers. This table comes from immunoSEQ multiplex PCR, and its TCRdb copy is limited to in-frame clones, with some not included. The sample holds around 36,000 clones; just over 85% are singletons and the top ten take roughly 11%. Sequencing used PBMCs. Receptors were obtained from a woman in her 40s in good health and CMV-seropositive.

In DNA, the CDR3 is TGTGCCAGCAGTGAATCGAGTCAGGGGGATGGCTACACCTTC. This translates into CASSESSQGDGYTF. V usage is TRBV25-1 and J usage is TRBJ1-2, with TRBD1 matching 7 bases. V lost 1 base and J lost 6; bases outside the gene matches: 5. Germline V CDR1 and CDR2: MGHDK, SYGVNS. The CDR3 loop spans 14 amino acids.

The chain combines TRBV5-4 with TRBJ2-7, with D perhaps TRBD2 (7 bases). The V gene's germline CDR1 is SGHNT and CDR2 YYREEE (reference sequence). The ends were cut back, 2 bases at V and 4 bases at J, with 19 bases in the middle. The CDR3 sequence is 16 residues long. CDR3 bases: TGTGCCAGCAGCTTAGGGGGGGGGCAGAGCCAGTACGAGCAGTACTTC. Its translation: CASSLGGGQSQYEQYF.